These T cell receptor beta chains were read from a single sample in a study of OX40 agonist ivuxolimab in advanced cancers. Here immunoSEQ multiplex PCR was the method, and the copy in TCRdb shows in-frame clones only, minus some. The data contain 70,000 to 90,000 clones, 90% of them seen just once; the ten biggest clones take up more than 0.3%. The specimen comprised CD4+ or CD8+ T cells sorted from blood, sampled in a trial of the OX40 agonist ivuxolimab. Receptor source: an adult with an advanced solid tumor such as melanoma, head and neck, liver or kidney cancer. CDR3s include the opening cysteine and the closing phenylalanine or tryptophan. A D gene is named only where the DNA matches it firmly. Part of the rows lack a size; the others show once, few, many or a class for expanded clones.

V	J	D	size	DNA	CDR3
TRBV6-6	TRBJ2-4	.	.	TGTGCCAGCAGTTACGGCTTCCAGATAAACATTCAGTACTTC	CASSYGFQINIQYF
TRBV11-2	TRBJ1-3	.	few	TGTGCCAGCAGCTTATTAGTTCAGCCCTCTGGAAACACCATATATTTT	CASSLLVQPSGNTIYF
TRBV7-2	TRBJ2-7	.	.	TGTGCCAGCAGCTTAGCCCTTGACAGCCCGACGTACTTC	CASSLALDSPTYF
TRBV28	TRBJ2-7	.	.	TGTGCCAGCAGATCCCACTACGAGCAGTACTTC	CASRSHYEQYF
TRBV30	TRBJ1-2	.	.	TGTGCCTGGAGCCCAGGGTATGGCTACACCTTC	CAWSPGYGYTF
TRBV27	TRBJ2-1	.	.	TGTGCCAGCAGGACCCCCCGGACTGGCAATGAGCAGTTCTTC	CASRTPRTGNEQFF
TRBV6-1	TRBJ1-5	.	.	TGTGCCAGCAGTGAAGTTTGGCAGGGTATTCAGCCCCAGCATTTT	CASSEVWQGIQPQHF
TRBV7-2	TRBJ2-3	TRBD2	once	TGTGCCAGCAGCTCATCCTGGGCTAGCGGCTCAGATACGCAGTATTTT	CASSSSWASGSDTQYF
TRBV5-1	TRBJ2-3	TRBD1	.	TGCGCCAGCAGCTTGGGACAGGGGGCAGATACGCAGTATTTT	CASSLGQGADTQYF
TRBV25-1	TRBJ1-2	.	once	TGTGCCAGCAGTGAGGGCGGACCTTATGGCTACACCTTC	CASSEGGPYGYTF
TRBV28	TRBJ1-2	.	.	TGTGCCACCACACTAATTGGGGACGGCTATGGCTACACCTTC	CATTLIGDGYGYTF
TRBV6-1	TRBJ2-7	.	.	TGTGCCAGCAGTTCAGTGCCCTACGAGCAGTACTTC	CASSSVPYEQYF
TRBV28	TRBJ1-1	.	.	TGTGCCAGCAGTTTAGTTATCACTGAAGCTTTCTTT	CASSLVITEAFF
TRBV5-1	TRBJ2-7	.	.	TGCGCCAGCAGCTTGGCCGGCCAGGGGAGCTCCTACGAGCAGTACTTC	CASSLAGQGSSYEQYF
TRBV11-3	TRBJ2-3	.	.	TGTGCCAGCAGCCTCTACGGGGGTTCTAGCACAGATACGCAGTATTTT	CASSLYGGSSTDTQYF
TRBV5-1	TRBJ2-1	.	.	TGCGCCAGCAGCTTGGGAAGTTCTCTCAATGAGCAGTTCTTC	CASSLGSSLNEQFF
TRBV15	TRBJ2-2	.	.	TGTGCCACCAGCATAGACCCTCCCGTCTTAAACACCGGGGAGCTGTTTTTT	CATSIDPPVLNTGELFF
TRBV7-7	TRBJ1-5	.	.	TGTGCCAGCAGCTTAGGGGACAATCAGCCCCAGCATTTT	CASSLGDNQPQHF
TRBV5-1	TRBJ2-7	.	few	TGCGCCAGCAGCTTGTCCGGGATCGCCTACGAGCAGTACTTC	CASSLSGIAYEQYF
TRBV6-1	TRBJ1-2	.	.	TGTGCCAGCAGCCCTCAGGAGCAGCCCGTCTATGGCTACACCTTC	CASSPQEQPVYGYTF
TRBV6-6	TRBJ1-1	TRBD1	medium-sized	TGTGCCAGCAGTTACTCTGACAGGGCGAACACTGAAGCTTTCTTT	CASSYSDRANTEAFF
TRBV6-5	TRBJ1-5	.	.	TGTGCCAGCAGATTGAGAGATAGCAATCAGCCCCAGCATTTT	CASRLRDSNQPQHF
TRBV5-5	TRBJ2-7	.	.	TGTGCCAGCAGGAGACTAAATCAGGGGCCCTCCTACGAGCAGTACTTC	CASRRLNQGPSYEQYF
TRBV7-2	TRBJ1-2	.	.	TGTGCCAGCAGCAAACCGGGAGGGATGGCTAGCTATGGCTACACCTTC	CASSKPGGMASYGYTF
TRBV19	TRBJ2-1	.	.	TGTGCCAGTAGAAGTAGCTCCTACAATGAGCAGTTCTTC	CASRSSSYNEQFF
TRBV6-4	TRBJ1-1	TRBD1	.	TGTGCCAGCAGTGAACAGGGGGGTCCGACTTTCTTT	CASSEQGGPTFF
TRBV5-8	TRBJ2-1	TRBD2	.	TGTGCCAGCAGCACCGGACTAGCGGGATTTAATGAGCAGTTCTTC	CASSTGLAGFNEQFF
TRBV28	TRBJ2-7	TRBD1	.	TGTGCCAGCAGTGCCCCGGGACAGGGGGCCCCCTACGAGCAGTACTTC	CASSAPGQGAPYEQYF
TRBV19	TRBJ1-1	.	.	TGTGCCAGTAGTAGTCCCAGAGGGGAGAACACTGAAGCTTTCTTT	CASSSPRGENTEAFF
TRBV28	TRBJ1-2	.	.	TGTGCCAGCAGTTCTCAGGGGAGTGGATCCTATGGCTACACCTTC	CASSSQGSGSYGYTF
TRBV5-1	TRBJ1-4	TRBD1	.	TGCGCCAGCAGCTTGGCCCAGGGGGCAGCGGTTGAAAAACTGTTTTTT	CASSLAQGAAVEKLFF
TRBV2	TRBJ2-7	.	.	TGTGCCAGCAGTGGTCGTAGGACCTCCTACGAGCAGTACTTC	CASSGRRTSYEQYF
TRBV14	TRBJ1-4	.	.	TGTGCCAGCAGCCTACTGACAGTAACTAATGAAAAACTGTTTTTT	CASSLLTVTNEKLFF
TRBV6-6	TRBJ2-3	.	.	TGTGCCAGCAGTTACGGGCTAGGGCCAGATACGCAGTATTTT	CASSYGLGPDTQYF
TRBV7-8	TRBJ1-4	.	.	TGTGCCAGCAGCTTCACAGGGAGGGAAAAACTGTTTTTT	CASSFTGREKLFF